One sample yielded the 30 T cell receptor beta chains listed below, sequenced in a study of CD8+ T cells in alopecia areata (dated by TCRdb to the late 2010s). The library relied on the immunoSEQ multiplex PCR assay. RNA was extracted from all samples and reverse transcribed into cDNA, which served as template for TCR sequencing. Sourced from immuneACCESS, this table was stored by TCRdb with only in-frame sequences that have V and J called. A share of the clones is absent; for the studies checked, an unresolved V gene accounts for under half, and the remainder has no known explanation. This sample lists fewer than 250,000 clones; roughly 64% were detected once. The top ten hold about 4% of the sample. The intended sense of this specimen's time point label: about four weeks on oral tofacitinib. The treatment or condition label, read with the paper, signifies: oral pan-JAK inhibitor, 5-10 mg twice daily.

The sequencing used CD4+ T cells sorted from blood, collected at week 4, from a patient treated with tofacitinib. Receptors originate from a human donor with alopecia areata.

This clone has only a few counts. CDR3 loop: CASSRGTTDTQYF. CDR3 nucleotides: TGTGCCAGCAGCCGAGGGACAACAGATACGCAGTATTTT. This sequence joins TRBV7-9 and TRBJ2-3, with D tentatively TRBD1 (6 bases). The CDR3 covers 13 residues. Trimming left V 5 bases short and J 3 bases short, with 9 bases between. Looked up from germline, CDR1 is SEHNR and CDR2 is FQNEAQ (reference sequence).

The V and J genes are TRBV18 and TRBJ2-7; D perhaps matches TRBD1 (6 bases). V shed 3 bases and J shed 3 bases, with 12 bases lying between them. The CDR3 is 14 amino acids. Looked up from germline, CDR1 is KGHSH and CDR2 is LQKENI. The CDR3 spells CASSPNRDNYEQYF. As DNA, the CDR3 is TGTGCCAGCTCACCTAACCGGGACAACTACGAGCAGTACTTC.

The chain combines TRBV29-1 with TRBJ2-3; 8 bases align to TRBD2. The V gene's germline CDR1 is SQVTM and CDR2 ANQGSEA. Trimming removed 3 bases from V and 2 bases from J; junction bases left unmatched: 10. The CDR3 has 16 amino acids. The CDR3 protein is CSVDSRAGGATDTQYF. In DNA form, the CDR3 reads TGCAGCGTTGATTCTCGCGCGGGGGGCGCCACAGATACGCAGTATTTT.

The V gene is TRBV30, the J gene TRBJ1-6; 9 bases map to TRBD1. The ends lost 1 base at V and 9 bases at J; junction bases unmatched: 10. Germline CDR1 GTSNPN, CDR2 SVGIG (reference sequence). CDR3 length equals 16 residues. CDR3 DNA: TGTGCCTGGAGTGCCGACCGGGACAGGGCTGGTTCACCCCTCCACTTT. It codes for CAWSADRDRAGSPLHF.

V and J are TRBV7-9 and TRBJ1-1; possibly TRBD1 for D (6 bases). Germline CDR1 reads SEHNR; CDR2 reads FQNEAQ (reference sequence). Trimming pared 11 bases from V and 2 bases from J, leaving 15 bases between. The CDR3 consists of 13 residues. CDR3 coding DNA: TGTGCCGGGGGGACAAACACTAACACTGAAGCTTTCTTT. This encodes CAGGTNTNTEAFF.

V is TRBV29-1 and J is TRBJ1-2, with 7 bases identical to TRBD1. Germline V gene lookup returns CDR1 SQVTM and CDR2 ANQGSEA. The V segment lost 7 bases and the J segment 4 bases; nucleotides outside the gene matches: 6. The CDR3 totals 12 residues. The chain's CDR3 is CSADRVRYGYTF. CDR3 sequence (DNA): TGCAGCGCTGACAGGGTCCGCTATGGCTACACCTTC.

The chain's CDR3 is CAMPDSPLHF. CDR3 nucleotides: TGTGCCATGCCGGATTCACCCCTCCACTTT. The chain links TRBV10-3 to TRBJ1-6; D uncertain. Germline V lookup: CDR1 ENHRY, CDR2 SYGVKD. The CDR3 loop spans 10 amino acids. Trimming shortened V by 9 bases and J by 8 bases, and 5 bases separated the two germline ends.

This clone was observed a few times. The rearrangement joins TRBV5-6 to TRBJ2-5, with D hard to call. The CDR3 covers 14 residues. Trimming left V 4 bases short and J 5 bases short, with 15 bases between. From germline, CDR1 is SGHDT and CDR2 YYEEEE. The CDR3 protein is CASSPWGIMETQYF. As DNA, the CDR3 is TGTGCCAGCAGCCCGTGGGGAATCATGGAGACCCAGTACTTC. Variable domain in full (rest from reference TRBV5-6 and TRBJ2-5): DAGVTQSPTHLIKTRGQQVTLRCSPKSGHDTVSWYQQALGQGPQFIFQYYEEEERQRGNFPDRFSGHQFPNYSSELNVNALLLGDSALYLCASSPWGIMETQYFGPGTRLLVL.

This sequence joins TRBV7-2 and TRBJ2-6; possible D gene TRBD1, 6 bases. The CDR3 sequence is 17 residues long. Germline V lookup: CDR1 SGHTA, CDR2 FQGNSA. Trimming stripped 4 bases from V and 1 base from J, with 14 bases between. The CDR3 loop reads CASSYRTAQSGANVLTF. DNA of the CDR3: TGTGCCAGCAGCTATCGGACAGCCCAGTCTGGGGCCAACGTCCTGACTTTC.

In this sample, this clone turned up a few times. The chain joins TRBV29-1 to TRBJ2-7, with D perhaps matching TRBD1 or TRBD2 (7 bases each). Trimming removed 4 bases at V and 2 bases at J, with 18 bases between. Looked up from germline, CDR1 is SQVTM and CDR2 is ANQGSEA. The CDR3 extends over 15 amino acids. This CDR3 reads CSVVQRDRATYEQYF. CDR3 nucleotides: TGCAGCGTTGTCCAGCGGGACAGAGCGACCTACGAGCAGTACTTC.

For this clone: The same CDR3 arises from other DNA sequences in this sample as well. The J gene is TRBJ2-5, the V gene TRBV9; TRBD1 is a possible D gene (6 bases). The V and J ends lost 0 bases and 5 bases respectively, with 11 bases between them. CDR3 size: 14 residues. CDR1 and CDR2 from the germline V gene are SGDLS and YYNGEE. CDR3 coding DNA: TGTGCCAGCAGCGTAGCTGGGGGCGGCGAGACCCAGTACTTC. This encodes CASSVAGGGETQYF.

The sample holds a few counts of this clone. The V call is TRBV29-1, the J call TRBJ1-4; D remains unclear. Germline V CDR1 and CDR2: SQVTM, ANQGSEA. The CDR3 covers 14 residues. V lost 1 base, J lost 4 bases, and 10 bases lay in between. CDR3 bases: TGCAGCGTTGAAGGGGGTAGCGGTAATGAAAAACTGTTTTTT. This encodes CSVEGGSGNEKLFF.

This clone was found a few times. The chain has TRBV5-1 and TRBJ2-3; 9 nucleotides line up with TRBD1. V trimming: 4 bases; J trimming: 5 bases; junction bases outside the gene matches: 8. CDR1 is SGHRS, CDR2 YFSETQ, per germline. The CDR3 is 15 residues long. CDR3 in DNA: TGCGCCAGCAGCCGGGGACAGGGCGGAGGAGATACGCAGTATTTT. Residues: CASSRGQGGGDTQYF.

This clone was recorded many times. The gene calls are TRBV28 and TRBJ2-7; 7 nucleotides line up with TRBD1. CDR1 MDHEN and CDR2 SYDVKM come from the germline V gene. The CDR3 consists of 13 residues. The ends lost 4 bases at V and 3 bases at J; junction bases unmatched: 3. The CDR3 nucleotides read TGTGCCAGCAGTTGGGCAGGGGGCTACGAGCAGTACTTC. Its translation is CASSWAGGYEQYF.

The V and J genes are TRBV30 and TRBJ2-3; 9 nucleotides align to TRBD2. Per the germline V gene, CDR1 is GTSNPN and CDR2 is SVGIG (reference sequence). The length of the CDR3 is 13 residues. Trimming removed 3 bases from V and 4 bases from J; junction bases left unmatched: 2. CDR3 DNA sequence: TGTGCCTGGAGGAGCGGGGGGTCAGATACGCAGTATTTT. It is translated as CAWRSGGSDTQYF.

This clone has only one observation. The chain recombines TRBV30 with TRBJ1-5; the D is unclear. V lost 0 bases, J lost 11 bases, and 17 bases lay in between. CDR1 and CDR2 from the germline V gene are GTSNPN and SVGIG (reference sequence). The CDR3 length is 14 residues. CDR3: CAWSVRQEGQAQHF. The CDR3 DNA is TGTGCCTGGAGTGTACGCCAAGAGGGTCAAGCCCAGCATTTT.

The gene calls are TRBV5-4 and TRBJ2-3; D may be TRBD2 (5 bases). Germline V gives CDR1 SGHNT, CDR2 YYREEE (reference sequence). The CDR3 runs to 15 residues. Trimming removed 2 bases from V and 2 bases from J, with 12 bases in between. The CDR3 loop reads CASSFSSSLTDTQYF. The CDR3 coding sequence is TGTGCCAGCAGCTTCTCTAGCAGCCTCACAGATACGCAGTATTTT.

As regards this clone: At the DNA level, this CDR3 is encoded by other sequences in the same sample as well. This chain joins TRBV6-5 and TRBJ1-2; D gene unclear. The V gene lost 0 bases and the J gene lost 4 bases, with 6 bases spanning the gap. Germline lookup yields CDR1 MNHEY and CDR2 SVGAGI. The CDR3 contains 13 residues. The CDR3 region is CASSYSGSYGYTF. CDR3 nucleotide sequence: TGTGCCAGCAGTTACTCAGGGAGCTATGGCTACACCTTC.

The V gene is TRBV29-1, the J gene TRBJ2-6; 8 bases are a match to TRBD2. Germline-derived CDR1 and CDR2 are SQVTM and ANQGSEA. V was pared by 8 bases and J by 2 bases, with 5 bases of the junction left unmatched. The CDR3 length is 14 residues. The CDR3 DNA reads as TGCAGCACCACCGGGGGGGCTGGGGCCAACGTCCTGACTTTC. It is translated as CSTTGGAGANVLTF.

This clone was seen a single time. V is TRBV5-1 and J is TRBJ2-5; 7 bases line up with TRBD2. V gave up 0 bases and J gave up 1 base; unmatched junction bases: 3. The germline gives CDR1 SGHRS, CDR2 YFSETQ. There are 15 residues in the CDR3. The CDR3 DNA sequence: TGCGCCAGCAGCTTGGACGCGGGGGTCCAAGAGACCCAGTACTTC. As protein: CASSLDAGVQETQYF.

The chain carries TRBV18 and TRBJ2-3; D not resolved. The V gene's germline CDR1 is KGHSH and CDR2 LQKENI. The length of the CDR3 is 12 residues. The V end lost 1 base, the J end lost 12 bases, and 11 bases lay between the germline ends. The CDR3 nucleotides read TGTGCCAGCTCACCACAGGTCCAGTTACAGTATTTT. Its protein product is CASSPQVQLQYF.

V gene TRBV7-9 combines with J gene TRBJ2-5; D may match TRBD1 or TRBD2 (6 bases each). This CDR3 spans 15 amino acids. V dropped 6 bases and J dropped 5 bases, with 19 bases sitting between them. Per germline, CDR1 SEHNR and CDR2 FQNEAQ (reference sequence). The CDR3 DNA reads TGTGCCAGCAGACCTACCGGGGGCCCGGGGGAGACCCAGTACTTC. It is translated as CASRPTGGPGETQYF.

A few counts support this clone. DNA for the CDR3: TGCAGCGTTGAGAGTGTCGCGCGAACTGAAGCTTTCTTT. Translating it yields CSVESVARTEAFF. The V call is TRBV29-1, the J call TRBJ1-1; D is undetermined. Germline CDR1 SQVTM, CDR2 ANQGSEA. The CDR3 loop spans 13 amino acids. Trimming shortened V by 3 bases and J by 5 bases, and 13 bases separated the two germline ends.

The chain joins TRBV4-1 to TRBJ1-6, with D perhaps TRBD1 (5 bases). CDR3 length: 18 residues. V dropped 0 bases and J dropped 8 bases, with 20 bases sitting between them. Germline V gene data show CDR1 as MGHRA and CDR2 as YSYEKL. The CDR3 reads CASSQDQPGTGDHSPLHF. CDR3 nucleotides: TGCGCCAGCAGCCAAGATCAACCAGGGACCGGGGATCATTCACCCCTCCACTTT.

The genes are TRBV7-9 and TRBJ2-7; D is perhaps TRBD1 (7 bases). CDR3 size: 15 residues. Per germline, CDR1 SEHNR and CDR2 FQNEAQ (reference sequence). V dropped 1 base and J dropped 2 bases, with 12 bases sitting between them. CDR3 residues: CASSLGGDSTYEQYF. CDR3 bases: TGTGCCAGCAGCTTAGGCGGGGACAGTACCTACGAGCAGTACTTC.

The sample holds a few counts of this clone. This chain uses TRBV7-2 with TRBJ1-5; D gene unclear. The germline V gene has CDR1 SGHTA and CDR2 FQGNSA. This CDR3 contains 13 residues. Deletions cut 3 bases from V and 3 bases from J, with 6 bases between. The CDR3 DNA follows: TGTGCCAGCAGCTTGGCAGCCAATCAGCCCCAGCATTTT. This encodes CASSLAANQPQHF.

The chain links TRBV11-2 to TRBJ1-6; D is ambiguous. CDR1 and CDR2 (germline): SGHAT, FQNNGV. The CDR3 is 15 amino acids. V lost 5 bases and J 8 bases, leaving 16 bases between the germline ends. The CDR3 DNA reads TGTGCCAGCAGCCCCGCACGGGAGGGTTATTCACCCCTCCACTTT. Protein: CASSPAREGYSPLHF. The whole variable domain, remainder taken from reference TRBV11-2 and TRBJ1-6, is EAGVAQSPRYKIIEKRQSVAFWCNPISGHATLYWYQQILGQGPKLLIQFQNNGVVDDSQLPKDRFSAERLKGVDSTLKIQPAKLEDSAVYLCASSPAREGYSPLHFGNGTRLTVT.

The chain joins TRBV9 to TRBJ2-5; possibly TRBD2 for D (6 bases). This CDR3 region has 14 residues. Germline-derived CDR1 and CDR2 are SGDLS and YYNGEE. Between the trimmed V and J ends, which lost 0 bases and 3 bases, there was a span of 9 bases. The CDR3 bases are TGTGCCAGCAGCGTAGCGGGAGAGGAAGAGACCCAGTACTTC. As protein: CASSVAGEEETQYF.

The chain is built from TRBV2 and TRBJ1-6; D not certain. CDR1 and CDR2 (germline): SNHLY, FYNNEI. The V gene lost 2 bases and the J gene lost 9 bases, with 5 bases spanning the gap. This CDR3 has 12 residues. In nucleotides, the CDR3 is TGTGCCAGCAGTGAAATGGTTTCACCCCTCCACTTT. This translates into CASSEMVSPLHF. Based on the CDR3 plus reference TRBV2 and TRBJ1-6, the full variable domain is EPEVTQTPSHQVTQMGQEVILRCVPISNHLYFYWYRQILGQKVEFLVSFYNNEISEKSEIFDDQFSVERPDGSNFTLKIRSTKLEDSAMYFCASSEMVSPLHFGNGTRLTVT.

This clone was seen a few times. The chain couples TRBV5-1 to TRBJ1-1; 12 positions match TRBD1. V was pared by 6 bases and J by 4 bases, with 13 bases of the junction left unmatched. Germline V gene lookup returns CDR1 SGHRS and CDR2 YFSETQ. This CDR3 is 17 amino acids long. CDR3 region: CASTPAGTGGMGTEAFF. The CDR3 DNA is TGCGCCAGCACCCCCGCCGGGACAGGGGGCATGGGCACTGAAGCTTTCTTT.